This record looks at one T cell receptor (beta chain) sequence and its context. The sample comes from a study of blood T cell repertoires in COVID-19. Clones were sequenced by immunoSEQ multiplex PCR, and TCRdb holds only the in-frame ones, with some missing. Found here are some 330,000 clones, approximately 87% of them singletons; the top ten hold roughly 4.1%. V was clipped by 4 bases and J by 2 bases, with 17 bases between them. The CDR3 totals 17 residues. CDR1 and CDR2 from the germline V gene are MDHEN and SYDVKM. Sequencing was performed on peripheral blood. The origin of this receptor is a woman aged 45-60 years with active or convalescent COVID-19. The chain uses TRBV28 and TRBJ2-2; TRBD1 might be the D (6 bases). The CDR3 DNA reads TGTGCCAGCAGTTCCACGTTCGGGACACGTAACACCGGGGAGCTGTTTTTT. Residues: CASSSTFGTRNTGELFF.